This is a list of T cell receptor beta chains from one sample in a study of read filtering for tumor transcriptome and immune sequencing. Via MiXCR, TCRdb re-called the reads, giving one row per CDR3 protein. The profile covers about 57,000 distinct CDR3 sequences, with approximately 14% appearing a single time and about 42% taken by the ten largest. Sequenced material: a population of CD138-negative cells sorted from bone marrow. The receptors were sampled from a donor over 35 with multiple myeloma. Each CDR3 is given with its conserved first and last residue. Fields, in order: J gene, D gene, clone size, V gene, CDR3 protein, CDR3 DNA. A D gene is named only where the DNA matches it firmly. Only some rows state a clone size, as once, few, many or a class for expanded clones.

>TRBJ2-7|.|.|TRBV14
CASSQARTGFYEQYF
TGTGCCAGCAGCCAAGCCCGAACAGGGTTCTACGAGCAGTACTTC
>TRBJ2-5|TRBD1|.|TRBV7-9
CASSGEAWDRQETQYF
TGTGCCAGCAGCGGGGAGGCATGGGACAGGCAAGAGACCCAGTACTTC
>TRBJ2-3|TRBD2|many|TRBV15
CATSRDSIAGGPRDTQYF
TGTGCCACCAGCAGAGACTCTATAGCGGGAGGGCCACGAGATACGCAGTATTTT
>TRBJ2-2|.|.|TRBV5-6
CASSFGGTGELFF
TGTGCCAGCAGCTTTGGTGGGACCGGGGAGCTGTTTTTT
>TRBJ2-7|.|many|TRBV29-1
CSVEKGSSYEQYF
TGCAGCGTTGAGAAGGGGAGCTCCTACGAGCAGTACTTC
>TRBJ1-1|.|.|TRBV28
CASSPGGGLFNTEAFF
TGTGCCAGCAGTCCGGGAGGCGGGCTTTTTAACACTGAAGCTTTCTTT
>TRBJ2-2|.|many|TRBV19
CASSIDQTITGELFF
TGTGCCAGTAGTATAGATCAGACTATAACCGGGGAGCTGTTTTTT
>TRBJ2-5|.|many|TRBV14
CASSQGLVETQYF
TGTGCCAGCAGCCAAGGACTCGTAGAGACCCAGTACTTC
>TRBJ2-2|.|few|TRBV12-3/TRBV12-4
CASTILVYHTGELFF
TGTGCCAGCACCATTCTGGTCTATCACACCGGGGAGCTGTTTTTT
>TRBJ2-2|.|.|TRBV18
CASSPVTEINTGELFF
TGTGCCAGCTCACCGGTTACAGAGATCAACACCGGGGAGCTGTTTTTT
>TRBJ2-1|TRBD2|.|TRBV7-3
CASSLAPGTSGYHGQFF
TGCGCCAGCAGCTTAGCCCCCGGGACTAGCGGGTACCATGGGCAGTTCTTC
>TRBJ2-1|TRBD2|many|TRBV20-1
CSARDPWSSGNYNEQFF
TGCAGTGCTAGAGATCCTTGGTCTAGCGGGAACTACAATGAGCAGTTCTTC
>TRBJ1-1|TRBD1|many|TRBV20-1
CSAETGVATEAFF
TGCAGTGCTGAGACAGGGGTTGCCACTGAAGCTTTCTTT
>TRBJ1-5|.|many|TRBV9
CASSPGVLDQPQHF
TGTGCCAGCAGCCCAGGGGTTTTGGATCAGCCCCAGCATTTT